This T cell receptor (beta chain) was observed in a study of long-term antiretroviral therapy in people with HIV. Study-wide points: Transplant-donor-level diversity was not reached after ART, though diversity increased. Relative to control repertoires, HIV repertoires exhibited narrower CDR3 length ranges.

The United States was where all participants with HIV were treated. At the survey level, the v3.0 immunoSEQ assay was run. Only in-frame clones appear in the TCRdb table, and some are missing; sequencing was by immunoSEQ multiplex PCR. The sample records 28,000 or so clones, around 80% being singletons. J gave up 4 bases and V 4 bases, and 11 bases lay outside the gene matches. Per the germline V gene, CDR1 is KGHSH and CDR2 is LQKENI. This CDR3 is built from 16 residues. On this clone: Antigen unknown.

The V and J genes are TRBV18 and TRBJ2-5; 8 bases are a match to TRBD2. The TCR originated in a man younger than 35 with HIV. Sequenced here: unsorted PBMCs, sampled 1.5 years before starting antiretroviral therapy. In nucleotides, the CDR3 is TGTGCCAGCTCACTAGGCGGTCGGGAGGGCCGAGAGACCCAGTACTTC. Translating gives CASSLGGREGRETQYF.